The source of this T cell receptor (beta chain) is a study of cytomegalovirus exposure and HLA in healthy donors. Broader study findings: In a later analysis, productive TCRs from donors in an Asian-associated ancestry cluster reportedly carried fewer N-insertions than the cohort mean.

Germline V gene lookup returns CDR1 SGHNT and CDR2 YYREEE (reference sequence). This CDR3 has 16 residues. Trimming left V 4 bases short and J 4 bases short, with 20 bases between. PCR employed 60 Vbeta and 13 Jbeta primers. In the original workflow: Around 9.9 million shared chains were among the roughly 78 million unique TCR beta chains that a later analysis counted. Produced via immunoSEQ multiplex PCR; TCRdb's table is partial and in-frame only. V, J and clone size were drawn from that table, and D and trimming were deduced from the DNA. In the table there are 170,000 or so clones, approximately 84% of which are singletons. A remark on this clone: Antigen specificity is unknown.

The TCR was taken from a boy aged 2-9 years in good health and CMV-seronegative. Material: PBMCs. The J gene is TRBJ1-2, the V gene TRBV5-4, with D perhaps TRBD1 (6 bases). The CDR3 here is CASSRNRVWGGYGYTF. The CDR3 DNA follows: TGTGCCAGCAGCCGAAACAGGGTTTGGGGTGGCTATGGCTACACCTTC.